This TCR beta chain was captured by sequencing in a study of shared T cell receptors in the human thymus. Profiled with immunoSEQ multiplex PCR; TCRdb holds only in-frame clones, not every one. The sample has hundreds of thousands of clones, 70% to 90% seen once. The germline V gene encodes CDR1 MGHRA and CDR2 YSYEKL. This CDR3 has 14 amino acids. Of note for this clone: One end of the junction does not line up with germline, which may come from a read error. Other DNA sequences in this sample translate to the same CDR3.

This same sample was also taken into another study, of human thymus T cells.

V usage is TRBV4-1 and J usage is TRBJ1-6; D remains unclear. The sample comprised thymocytes. The TCR comes from a boy younger than two with a congenital heart defect. The CDR3 region has the DNA TGCGCCAGCAGCCAGCGCTCCTATAATTCCCCCCTCCACTTT. It is translated as CASSQRSYNSPLHF.